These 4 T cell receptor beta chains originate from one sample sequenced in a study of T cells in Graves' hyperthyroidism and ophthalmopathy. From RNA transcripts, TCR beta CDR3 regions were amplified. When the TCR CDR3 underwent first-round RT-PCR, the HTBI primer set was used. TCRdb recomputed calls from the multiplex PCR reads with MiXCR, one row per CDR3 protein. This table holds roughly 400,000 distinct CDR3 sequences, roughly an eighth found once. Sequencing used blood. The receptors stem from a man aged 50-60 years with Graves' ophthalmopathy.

The CDR3 DNA sequence: TGTGCCAGCAGCTTCAGGGCCGCCGGGAGTTACGAGCAGTACTTC. Encoded protein: CASSFRAAGSYEQYF. V usage is TRBV5-6 and J usage is TRBJ2-7; D possibly corresponds to TRBD2 (6 bases). Germline V gene data show CDR1 as SGHDT and CDR2 as YYEEEE. The germline V and J ends were trimmed by 2 bases and 4 bases, with 16 bases remaining between them. This CDR3 spans 15 amino acids.

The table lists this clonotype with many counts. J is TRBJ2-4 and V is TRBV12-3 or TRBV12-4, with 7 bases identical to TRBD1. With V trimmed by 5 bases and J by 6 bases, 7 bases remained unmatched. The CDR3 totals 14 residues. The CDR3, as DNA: TGTGCCAGCAGTCAACGACAGGGTGTAAACATTCAGTACTTC. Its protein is CASSQRQGVNIQYF.

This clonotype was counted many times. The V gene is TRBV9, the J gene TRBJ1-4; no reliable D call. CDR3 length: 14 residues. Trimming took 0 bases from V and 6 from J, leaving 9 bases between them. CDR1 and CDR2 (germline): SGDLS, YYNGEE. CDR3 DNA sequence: TGTGCCAGCAGCGTAGCGGAGGGTCATGAAAAACTGTTTTTT. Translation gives CASSVAEGHEKLFF.

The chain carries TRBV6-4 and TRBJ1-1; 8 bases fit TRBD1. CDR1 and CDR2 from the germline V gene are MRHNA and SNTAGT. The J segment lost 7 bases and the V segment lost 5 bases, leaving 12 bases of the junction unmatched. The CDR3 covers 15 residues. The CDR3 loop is CASSKGQGGYIEAFF. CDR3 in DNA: TGTGCCAGCAGTAAAGGACAGGGAGGGTACATTGAAGCTTTCTTT.